This T cell receptor beta chain stems from a study of T cell clonotyping in hematopoietic cell transplantation. V shed 1 base and J shed 9 bases, with 10 bases lying between them. This CDR3 contains 13 residues. Germline V gene data show CDR1 as MNHNS and CDR2 as SASEGT. Sequenced by immunoSEQ multiplex PCR; TCRdb stores in-frame clones only, minus some. The sample lists more than 55,000 clones, around 94% occurring once. This receptor was identified in a man aged 45 to 65 in good health. Some clones in this sample may be carry-over from other donors' samples. The sequencing sample was made of peripheral blood mononuclear cells. The rearrangement links TRBV6-1 to TRBJ1-3; D is perhaps TRBD1 (6 bases). The DNA of the CDR3 is TGTGCCAGCAGTGAAGTGAGGGGGGGCACCATATATTTT. Amino acid sequence: CASSEVRGGTIYF.